This TCR beta chain was sequenced in a study of cytomegalovirus exposure and HLA in healthy donors. Whole-study context: The 120 validation repertoires, a later analysis reported, used the same platform as the 600 to 850 repertoires from the first cohort. General study results and limits: In the roughly 110 validation repertoires, more than 85% of cluster scores exceeded 0, per a later analysis. The classifier, whose performance was assessed in both the original and validation cohorts, reportedly diagnosed cytomegalovirus status with high specificity and sensitivity.

Here immunoSEQ multiplex PCR was the method, and the copy in TCRdb shows in-frame clones only, minus some. The data show approximately 160,000 clones, 85% to 90% seen once. The CDR3 runs to 15 residues. V dropped 5 bases and J dropped 6; count of bases not matched to a gene: 9. Looked up from germline, CDR1 is LNHDA and CDR2 is SQIVND (reference sequence). On this clone itself: Its cognate antigen is unknown.

The receptor was derived from a woman between 18 and 29 years old in good health and CMV-seropositive. Sequencing was done on a sample of PBMCs. J is TRBJ2-2 and V is TRBV19, with TRBD1 matching 7 bases. The CDR3 is CASSPNRGRAGELFF. In DNA form, the CDR3 reads TGTGCCAGTAGTCCGAACAGGGGTCGGGCCGGGGAGCTGTTTTTT.